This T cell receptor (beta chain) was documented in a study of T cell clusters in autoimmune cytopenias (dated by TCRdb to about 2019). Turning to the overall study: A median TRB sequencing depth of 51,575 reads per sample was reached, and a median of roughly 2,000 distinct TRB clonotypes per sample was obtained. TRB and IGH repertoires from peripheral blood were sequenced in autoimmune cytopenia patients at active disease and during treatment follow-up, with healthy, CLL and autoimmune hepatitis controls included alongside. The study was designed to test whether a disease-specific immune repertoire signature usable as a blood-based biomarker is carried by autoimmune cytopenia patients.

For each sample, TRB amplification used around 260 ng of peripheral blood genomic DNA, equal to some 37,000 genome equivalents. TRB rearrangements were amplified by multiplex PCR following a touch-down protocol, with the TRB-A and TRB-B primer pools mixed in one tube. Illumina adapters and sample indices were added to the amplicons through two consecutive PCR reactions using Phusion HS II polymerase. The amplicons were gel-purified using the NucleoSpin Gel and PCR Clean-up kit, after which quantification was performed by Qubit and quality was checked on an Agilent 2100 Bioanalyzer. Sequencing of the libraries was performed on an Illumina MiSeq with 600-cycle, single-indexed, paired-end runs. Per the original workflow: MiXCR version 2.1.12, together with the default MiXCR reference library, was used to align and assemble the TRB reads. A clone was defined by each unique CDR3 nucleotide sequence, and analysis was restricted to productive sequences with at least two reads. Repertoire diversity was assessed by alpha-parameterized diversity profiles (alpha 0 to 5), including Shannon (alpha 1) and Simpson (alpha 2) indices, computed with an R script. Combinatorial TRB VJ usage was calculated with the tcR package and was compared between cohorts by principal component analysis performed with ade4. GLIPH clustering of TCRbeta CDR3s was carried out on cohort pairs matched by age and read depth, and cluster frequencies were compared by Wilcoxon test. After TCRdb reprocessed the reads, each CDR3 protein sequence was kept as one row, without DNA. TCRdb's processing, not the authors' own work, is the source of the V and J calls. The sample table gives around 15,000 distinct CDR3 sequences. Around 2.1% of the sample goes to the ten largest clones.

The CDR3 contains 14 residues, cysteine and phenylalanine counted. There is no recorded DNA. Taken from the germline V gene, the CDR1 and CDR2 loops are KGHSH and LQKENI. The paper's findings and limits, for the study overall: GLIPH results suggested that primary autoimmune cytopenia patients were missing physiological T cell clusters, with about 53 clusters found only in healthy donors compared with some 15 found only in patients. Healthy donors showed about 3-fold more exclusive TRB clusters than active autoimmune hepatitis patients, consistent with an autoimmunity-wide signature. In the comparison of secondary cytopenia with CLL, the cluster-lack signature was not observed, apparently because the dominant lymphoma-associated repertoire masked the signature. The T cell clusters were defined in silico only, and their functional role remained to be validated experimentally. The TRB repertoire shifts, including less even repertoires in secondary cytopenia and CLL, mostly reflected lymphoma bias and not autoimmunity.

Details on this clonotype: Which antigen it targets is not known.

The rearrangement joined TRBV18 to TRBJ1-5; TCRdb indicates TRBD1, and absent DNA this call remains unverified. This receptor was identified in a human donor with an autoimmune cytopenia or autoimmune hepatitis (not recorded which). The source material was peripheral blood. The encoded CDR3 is CASSVVGGGQPQHF.